The 13 T cell receptor beta chains presented below share a single source sample, sequenced in a study of blood T cells in healthy people across ages. The use of a sample-barcoded 5' primer and a J-beta primer mix characterized a second PCR of roughly 6 to 11 cycles. TCRdb analysed the 5' RACE reads with MiXCR anew, one entry per CDR3 protein. The sample yields around 710,000 distinct CDR3 sequences, approximately 39% seen once. The specimen was blood. The receptors originated from a woman aged 60-70 years in good health.

V and J are TRBV7-3 and TRBJ2-2; a weak D match, TRBD1 (6 bases). Trimming cost V 5 bases and J 1 base, with 11 bases left between them. Germline V lookup: CDR1 SGHTA, CDR2 FQGTGA. This CDR3 region has 15 residues. Here the CDR3 reads CASSPQTGNTGELFF. CDR3 in DNA: TGTGCCAGCAGCCCACAGACAGGGAACACCGGGGAGCTGTTTTTT. Complete variable domain (other parts from reference TRBV7-3 and TRBJ2-2): GAGVSQTPSNKVTEKGKYVELRCDPISGHTALYWYRQSLGQGPEFLIYFQGTGAADDSGLPNDRFFAVRPEGSVSTLKIQRTERGDSAVYLCASSPQTGNTGELFFGEGSRLTVL.

This clonotype has only a few counts. This sequence joins TRBV11-2 and TRBJ2-5; D is undetermined. Trimming shortened V by 5 bases and J by 6 bases, and 16 bases separated the two germline ends. CDR1 is SGHAT, CDR2 FQNNGV, per germline. This CDR3 is 14 amino acids long. Here the CDR3 reads CASSRPVGLKTQYF. CDR3 DNA sequence: TGTGCCAGCAGCCGCCCGGTGGGCCTAAAGACCCAGTACTTC.

This clonotype was detected only a few times. The chain links TRBV6-1 to TRBJ2-1; D is unclear. Trimming stripped 6 bases from V and 0 bases from J, with 18 bases between. CDR3 size: 17 residues. In germline, CDR1 is MNHNS, CDR2 SASEGT. CDR3 amino acids: CASSPRVTVSSYNEQFF. CDR3 nucleotide sequence: TGTGCCAGCAGCCCCCGGGTGACGGTGAGCTCCTACAATGAGCAGTTCTTC.

The gene calls are TRBV30 and TRBJ2-6; 8 nucleotides match TRBD1. CDR1 is GTSNPN, CDR2 SVGIG, per germline (reference sequence). The CDR3 runs to 17 residues. The V gene end was trimmed by 3 bases and the J gene end by 0 bases; junction bases not matched to a gene: 7. The CDR3 loop reads CAWRNRDRISGANVLTF. CDR3 in DNA: TGTGCCTGGAGGAACCGGGACAGGATCTCTGGGGCCAACGTCCTGACTTTC.

The chain couples TRBV4-2 to TRBJ2-3; 10 nucleotides match TRBD2. This CDR3 contains 17 residues. V was clipped by 0 bases and J by 6 bases; unmatched bases: 9. CDR1 is LGHNA and CDR2 is YNFKEQ in the germline V gene. The CDR3 is CASSQESGGGLWDTQYF. In DNA form, the CDR3 reads TGTGCCAGCAGCCAAGAAAGCGGGGGGGGCCTTTGGGATACGCAGTATTTT.

The chain is built from TRBV7-9 and TRBJ1-2; D is uncertain. The CDR3 consists of 11 residues. Trimming cost V 7 bases and J 8 bases, with 11 bases left between them. Germline assignment: CDR1 SEHNR and CDR2 FQNEAQ (reference sequence). CDR3 nucleotide sequence: TGTGCCAGCACCTTCTGGGAAGGCTACACCTTC. Its translation: CASTFWEGYTF. The full variable domain, with the rest looked up from reference TRBV7-9 and TRBJ1-2, is DTGVSQNPRHKITKRGQNVTFRCDPISEHNRLYWYRQTLGQGPEFLTYFQNEAQLEKSRLLSDRFSAERPKGSFSTLEIQRTEQGDSAMYLCASTFWEGYTFGSGTRLTVV.

The chain joins TRBV27 to TRBJ2-2; 7 bases fit TRBD1. Germline V gene lookup returns CDR1 MNHEY and CDR2 SMNVEV (reference sequence). This CDR3 has 15 amino acids. Germline trimming cut 5 bases from V and 2 bases from J; bases unmatched to any gene: 5. CDR3 residues: CASSVRDSNTGELFF. In nucleotides, the CDR3 is TGTGCCAGCAGTGTCCGGGACAGTAACACCGGGGAGCTGTTTTTT.

The rearrangement joins TRBV29-1 to TRBJ1-1, with D possibly being TRBD1 (5 bases). The V gene lost 5 bases and the J gene lost 1 base, with 23 bases spanning the gap. Germline-derived CDR1 and CDR2 are SQVTM and ANQGSEA. This CDR3 is built from 17 residues. The CDR3 loop is CSVFGGEGISPNTEAFF. For the CDR3, the DNA is TGCAGCGTTTTTGGGGGAGAGGGAATTAGTCCGAACACTGAAGCTTTCTTT.

The chain combines TRBV2 with TRBJ2-6; D ambiguous. V lost 2 bases and J lost 0, with 8 bases in between. The CDR3 has 16 residues. Per germline, CDR1 SNHLY and CDR2 FYNNEI. The CDR3 DNA sequence: TGTGCCAGCAGTGAAACCAGCTTCTCTGGGGCCAACGTCCTGACTTTC. Its translation is CASSETSFSGANVLTF.

This clonotype was seen more than once but under ten times. The chain employs TRBV5-4 and TRBJ2-4; D tentatively reads TRBD1 or TRBD2 (5 bases each). V was shortened by 4 bases and J by 8 bases, with 13 bases between the two germline ends. Germline V gene lookup returns CDR1 SGHNT and CDR2 YYREEE (reference sequence). This CDR3 spans 13 amino acids. DNA for the CDR3: TGTGCCAGCAGCCCCACCCGGGGCGACATTCAGTACTTC. This gives the protein CASSPTRGDIQYF.

This chain connects TRBV28 to TRBJ1-4; TRBD1 aligns across 7 bases. The CDR3 is made up of 12 amino acids. Germline CDR1 MDHEN, CDR2 SYDVKM. V shed 6 bases and J 11 bases; nucleotides not matched to a gene: 6. The chain's CDR3 is CASRSTGCKLFF. The DNA of the CDR3 is TGTGCCAGCAGATCGACAGGGTGTAAACTGTTTTTT.

V gene TRBV9 combines with J gene TRBJ2-7; D ambiguous. The DNA end is a closer match to TRBJ2-5, so the J assignment may be wrong. The length of the CDR3 is 13 residues. CDR1 SGDLS and CDR2 YYNGEE come from the germline V gene. Here the CDR3 DNA reads TGTGCCAGCAGAACCTTATCTCCGGGGACCCAGTACTTC. Translating it yields CASRTLSPGTQYF.

The V gene is TRBV5-1, the J gene TRBJ2-1; D gene unclear. Germline-derived CDR1 and CDR2 are SGHRS and YFSETQ. V dropped 0 bases and J dropped 0 bases, with 4 bases sitting between them. CDR3 length: 14 amino acids. As DNA, the CDR3 is TGCGCCAGCAGCTTGGTCGCCTCCTACAATGAGCAGTTCTTC. Amino acid sequence: CASSLVASYNEQFF.